The clone carrying this T cell receptor beta chain was picked up one time. The target antigen is unknown. As defined, naive CD8 cells were CD45RO-negative and positively selected for CCR7, with terminally differentiated effector memory CD45RA+ cells excluded. Every one of the donors was a Caucasian adult that lived in Nashville, Tennessee. This record comes from a study of shared clonotypes between healthy human individuals. General study results and limits: Relative to memory subsets, naive subsets generally showed larger estimated richness.

Trimming left V 1 base short and J 5 bases short, with 6 bases between. The CDR3 contains 12 residues. Germline lookup yields CDR1 PRHDT and CDR2 FYEKMQ (reference sequence). Running of the assay took place at deep level. TCRdb keeps only in-frame clones here, not all; method: immunoSEQ multiplex PCR. The profile shows roughly 2,000,000 clones, approximately 95% of them singletons. The sequencing input was naive CD8+ T cells sorted from blood. The chain combines TRBV13 with TRBJ2-7; unclear D gene. The TCR originated in a man between 18 and 35 years old in good health. The CDR3 coding sequence is TGTGCCAGCAGCTTAGAGAGTGACGAGCAGTACTTC. This codes for CASSLESDEQYF.